This entry concerns a single T cell receptor beta chain. Its recognized antigen is unknown. One base away there is no much larger clone; base qualities are not given. The data stem from a study of cytotoxic CD8 clonotypes in ibrutinib-treated CLL (dated by TCRdb to 2020 to 2022). About the investigation overall: The cohort had 11 to 12 relapsed/refractory and 15 treatment-naive patients; about 17 were IGHV unmutated. Responses were partial in roughly 24 patients and complete in 2; after median roughly 69 months follow-up, around 15 stayed in remission and some twelve progressed. Response samples were obtained after a median of 12 months of treatment, with a range of about 6 to 36 months. On average, each sample yielded about 260,000 productive templates and 94,082 productive rearrangements. Of the approximately 91 people in the trial, around 25 had longitudinal samples available. Cryopreserved peripheral blood mononuclear cells were obtained before treatment, at response, and at either sustained remission or disease progression. All remission and progressive disease samples were collected while patients were still receiving ibrutinib. What the work shows at the level of the full study, not this receptor alone: Baseline clonality exceeded that of age-matched healthy donors and correlated strongly with circulating CD8+ T-cell counts. An increase in clonality was observed at ibrutinib response, with clonality remaining stable during sustained remission and falling back toward baseline at progression. Sustained-remission and progressing patients did not have matched sampling times, and lymph node repertoires were not examined. Public clonotypes were rare and either shrank or stayed stable during treatment, and the rise in clonality at ibrutinib response reflected expansion of private clonotypes.

CDR1 and CDR2, looked up from the germline V gene (reference sequence), are MNHEY and SMNVEV. From its cysteine to its phenylalanine, the CDR3 spans 19 amino acids. Only the CDR3 part of the read is kept: 57 bases, read in frame from the first base. V lost 4 bases and J lost 0 bases, and the count of bases not matched to a germline gene is 12. On a MiSeq, deep resolution sequencing aimed for a depth between 1 in 1 million and 1 in 200,000 T cells, with each clonotype covered approximately 9.8x on average. The immunoSEQ hsTCRB Kit was used to generate the TCR beta libraries. The study's own analysis went as follows. The data were analyzed with ImmunoSEQ Analyzer and ImmunoSEQ Data Assistant, and V, D and J gene assignments followed IMGT definitions. Clonality was computed as one minus normalized Shannon entropy of productive rearrangement frequencies, ranging from 0 to 1. Only overrepresented clonotypes making up at least 0.05% of the repertoire of each patient were included in the public clonotype analysis. Some 14 age-matched healthy donor repertoires from immuneACCESS served as clonality controls. The source is immuneACCESS, and TCRdb retained only in-frame sequences with V and J called. Part of the clones is not carried over; for the studies checked, unresolved V genes explain less than half of this, and the remainder is unexplained. V and J calls and clone size are those listed in that table; D and trimming were worked out from the DNA. For this sample there are nearly 300,000 clones; roughly four fifths appear just once. Together, the top ten hold around 6% of the sample.

Read against the paper, the sample's time point label means: progressive disease on ibrutinib. For TCR beta library preparation, approximately 2.2 micrograms of genomic DNA were isolated from cryopreserved PBMCs. Longitudinal blood samples from CLL patients receiving ibrutinib monotherapy were subjected to high-throughput TCR beta sequencing. The patients took part in an open-label, single-center phase 2 trial of ibrutinib monotherapy. The chain couples TRBV27 to TRBJ2-3; 11 nucleotides in the junction match TRBD2. This sequence originates from a human donor with chronic lymphocytic leukemia. Source: PBMCs, taken at disease progression, from a patient treated with ibrutinib. The bases read TGTGCCAGCAGTTGGGGACCCGGACTAGCGGGTTCTAGCACAGATACGCAGTATTTT. Translated, it gives CASSWGPGLAGSSTDTQYF.